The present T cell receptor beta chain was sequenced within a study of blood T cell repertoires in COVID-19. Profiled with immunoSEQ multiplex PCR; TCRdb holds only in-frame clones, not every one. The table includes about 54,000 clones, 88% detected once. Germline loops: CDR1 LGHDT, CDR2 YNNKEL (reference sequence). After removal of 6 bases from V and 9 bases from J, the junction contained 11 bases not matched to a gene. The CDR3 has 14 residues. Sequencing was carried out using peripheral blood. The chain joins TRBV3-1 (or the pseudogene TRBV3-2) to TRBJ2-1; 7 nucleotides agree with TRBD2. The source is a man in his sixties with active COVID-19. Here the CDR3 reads CASSLGSGISEQFF. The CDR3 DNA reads TGTGCCAGCAGTCTAGGCAGCGGGATCAGTGAGCAGTTCTTC.